Below, one T cell receptor (beta chain) is given with its context. Its matching antigen is unknown. The record originates from a study of T cell responses to AZD1222 COVID-19 vaccine. TCRdb keeps only in-frame clones here, not all; method: immunoSEQ multiplex PCR. The table records 150,000 to 200,000 clones, 90% of them present only once. Regarding the study as a whole: All repertoire sampling was performed exclusively after the peak T cell response. Among those given AZD1222, only 5 to 7 were seropositive at baseline. The donor group comprised mostly white British people and more females; the analysis possibly underestimated clonal diversity.

Trimming at V came to 6 bases and at J to 6 bases, leaving 6 bases not matched to a gene. The CDR3 extends over 13 amino acids. The material sequenced was peripheral blood, taken 28 days after the second dose of the MenACWY control vaccine. V gene TRBV12-3 or TRBV12-4 combines with J gene TRBJ1-2, with 8 bases that match TRBD1. The sequence derives from an adult who received the MenACWY meningococcal vaccine as a control. CDR3 protein: CASRDRDRDGYTF. The CDR3 DNA is TGTGCCAGCAGGGACAGGGATAGGGATGGCTACACCTTC.